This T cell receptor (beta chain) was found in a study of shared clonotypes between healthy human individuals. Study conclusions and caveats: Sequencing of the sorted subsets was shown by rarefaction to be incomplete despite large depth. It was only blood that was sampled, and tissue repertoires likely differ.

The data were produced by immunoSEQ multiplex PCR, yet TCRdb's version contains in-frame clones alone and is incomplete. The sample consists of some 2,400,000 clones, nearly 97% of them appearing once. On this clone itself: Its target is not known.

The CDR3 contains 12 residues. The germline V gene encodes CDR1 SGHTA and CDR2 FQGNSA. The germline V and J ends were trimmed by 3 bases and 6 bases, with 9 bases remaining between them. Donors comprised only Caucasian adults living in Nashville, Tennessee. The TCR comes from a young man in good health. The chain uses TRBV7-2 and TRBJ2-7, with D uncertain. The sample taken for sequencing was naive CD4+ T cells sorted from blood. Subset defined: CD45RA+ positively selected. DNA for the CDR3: TGTGCCAGCAGCTTTTTCTTTGCCGAGCAGTACTTC. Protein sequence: CASSFFFAEQYF. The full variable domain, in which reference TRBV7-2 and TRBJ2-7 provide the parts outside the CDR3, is GAGVSQSPSNKVTEKGKDVELRCDPISGHTALYWYRQSLGQGLEFLIYFQGNSAPDKSGLPSDRFSAERTGGSVSTLTIQRTQQEDSAVYLCASSFFFAEQYFGPGTRLTVT.